This TCR beta chain was sequenced for a study of cytomegalovirus exposure and HLA in healthy donors. General study findings and limits: In a later analysis, compared with equally common non-associated chains, HLA-associated beta chains were more expanded.

Worth noting for this clone: Antigen: not known. Other DNA sequences in this specimen translate into the identical CDR3.

The PCR was carried out with 60 Vbeta primers and 13 Jbeta primers. TCRdb keeps only in-frame clones here, not all; method: immunoSEQ multiplex PCR. The table has about 120,000 clones, about 74% seen once. Healthy individuals who donated bone marrow served as the donors. The CDR3 extends over 13 amino acids. Trimming shortened V by 4 bases and J by 9 bases, and 13 bases separated the two germline ends. Per the germline V gene, CDR1 is GTSNPN and CDR2 is SVGIG (reference sequence). The source of this sequence is a woman between 35 and 50 years old in good health and CMV-seropositive. This chain links TRBV30 with TRBJ1-6; D not certain. Specimen: PBMCs. This CDR3 is CAWMFPSGSPLHF. The CDR3 DNA follows: TGTGCCTGGATGTTTCCCAGCGGTTCACCCCTCCACTTT. Based on the CDR3 plus reference TRBV30 and TRBJ1-6, the full variable domain is SQTIHQWPATLVQPVGSPLSLECTVEGTSNPNLYWYRQAAGRGLQLLFYSVGIGQISSEVPQNLSASRPQDRQFILSSKKLLLSDSGFYLCAWMFPSGSPLHFGNGTRLTVT.